The rows below give T cell receptor beta chains drawn from one sample of a study of cytomegalovirus exposure and HLA in healthy donors. Profiling relied on immunoSEQ multiplex PCR, and the TCRdb table lists in-frame clones only, not all of them. This sample has 90,000 to 120,000 clones, with 60% to 75% found just once. Input material: PBMCs. These receptors came from a man aged 35 to 55 in good health and CMV-seropositive. Each CDR3 is given with its conserved first and last residue. The D gene is left open where the match is weak. Clone size, where shown, is once, few, many, or a class for clones that have expanded.

J	V	D	size	CDR3	DNA
TRBJ1-3	TRBV9	-	once	CASSPWRAGNTIYF	TGTGCCAGCAGCCCTTGGAGGGCTGGAAACACCATATATTTT
TRBJ2-7	TRBV30	-	-	CACAPLADSSYEQYF	TGTGCCTGCGCCCCCCTGGCGGACAGCTCCTACGAGCAGTACTTC
TRBJ2-7	TRBV25-1	TRBD2	-	CASSEWGLAGDYEQYF	TGTGCCAGCAGTGAATGGGGACTAGCGGGGGACTACGAGCAGTACTTC
TRBJ1-3	TRBV30	-	few	CAWSAIGASGNTIYF	TGTGCCTGGAGTGCTATAGGAGCGTCTGGAAACACCATATATTTT
TRBJ2-3	TRBV7-8	-	-	CASSYSTDTQYF	TGTGCCAGCAGTTATAGCACAGATACGCAGTATTTT
TRBJ2-7	TRBV28	TRBD1	once	CASSLQVTGQGFYF	TGTGCCAGCAGTCTCCAAGTAACGGGACAGGGGTTTTACTTC
TRBJ2-2	TRBV2	-	few	CASSEATGAVGELFF	TGTGCCAGCAGTGAAGCAACGGGAGCGGTCGGGGAGCTGTTTTTT
TRBJ1-2	TRBV5-1	-	once	CASDAQGNYGYTF	TGCGCCAGCGACGCACAGGGAAACTATGGCTACACCTTC
TRBJ2-1	TRBV4-1	TRBD2	once	CASSQGPGGYNEQFF	TGCGCCAGCAGCCAAGGGCCCGGGGGGTACAATGAGCAGTTCTTC
TRBJ2-1	TRBV7-9	-	-	CASSLIIGTPSYNEQFF	TGTGCCAGCAGCTTAATTATAGGGACACCTTCCTACAATGAGCAGTTCTTC
TRBJ1-3	TRBV27	-	-	CASSYGNGNTIYF	TGTGCCAGCAGTTACGGGAATGGAAACACCATATATTTT
TRBJ2-1	TRBV5-1	TRBD1	-	CASSFNGQGNNEQFF	TGCGCCAGCAGCTTTAACGGACAGGGCAACAATGAGCAGTTCTTC
TRBJ2-6	TRBV4-2	TRBD2	many	CASSQEGTSGSNVLTF	TGTGCCAGCAGCCAAGAAGGGACTAGCGGGAGCAACGTCCTGACTTTC
TRBJ2-1	TRBV7-3	-	few	CASSLTSGPYNEQFF	TGTGCCAGCAGCTTAACAAGCGGGCCCTACAATGAGCAGTTCTTC
TRBJ2-1	TRBV18	TRBD2	-	CASSRDWGGSGDEQFF	TGTGCCAGCTCACGGGACTGGGGCGGGAGTGGCGATGAGCAGTTCTTC
TRBJ2-1	TRBV7-3	TRBD2	-	CASSPDSTSGNEQFF	TGTGCCAGCAGCCCCGATTCGACTAGCGGCAATGAGCAGTTCTTC
TRBJ1-2	TRBV7-6	-	few	CASSLVPTDSSYGYTF	TGTGCCAGCAGCTTAGTTCCGACGGACTCTAGCTATGGCTACACCTTC
TRBJ2-7	TRBV7-7	-	-	CASSLVQGSEQYF	TGTGCTAGCAGCTTAGTCCAGGGTAGCGAGCAGTACTTC
TRBJ2-6	TRBV5-1	TRBD2	-	CASTSNAGAGANVLTF	TGCGCCAGCACAAGTAATGCGGGGGCTGGGGCCAACGTCCTGACTTTC
TRBJ1-2	TRBV11-1	TRBD1	-	CASSLTGEYGYTF	TGTGCCAGCAGCTTGACAGGGGAGTATGGCTACACCTTC
TRBJ1-1	TRBV2	-	-	CASSEWTVRDTEAFF	TGTGCCAGCAGTGAATGGACTGTTCGGGATACTGAAGCTTTCTTT
TRBJ1-5	TRBV27	TRBD1	-	CASSPQQGYGNQPQHF	TGTGCCAGCAGTCCCCAACAGGGGTACGGAAATCAGCCCCAGCATTTT
TRBJ2-3	TRBV29-1	TRBD2	-	CSGLLAGGPDTDTQYF	TGCAGCGGCCTACTAGCGGGAGGGCCAGACACAGATACGCAGTATTTT
TRBJ2-5	TRBV7-8	TRBD2	few	CASSLVPPSGSGETQYF	TGTGCCAGCAGCTTAGTCCCCCCTAGCGGGAGTGGGGAGACCCAGTACTTC
TRBJ2-7	TRBV5-1	TRBD1	few	CASSRGQGGYEQYF	TGCGCCAGCAGCCGCGGACAGGGCGGCTACGAGCAGTACTTC
TRBJ2-7	TRBV5-4	-	-	CASSFGARDSYEQYF	TGTGCCAGCAGCTTTGGGGCCAGGGACTCCTACGAGCAGTACTTC
TRBJ2-5	TRBV2	-	-	CASSEQDQGTQYF	TGTGCCAGCAGTGAACAGGATCAAGGGACCCAGTACTTC
TRBJ1-2	TRBV29-1	-	-	CSVPVGPRNYGYTF	TGCAGCGTCCCCGTGGGGCCGCGTAACTATGGCTACACCTTC
TRBJ1-3	TRBV28	-	-	CASRPYQDRTGNTIYF	TGTGCCAGCAGGCCCTACCAGGACAGAACTGGAAACACCATATATTTT
TRBJ1-5	TRBV10-3	-	few	CAISETGGNQPQHF	TGTGCCATCAGTGAGACAGGCGGCAATCAGCCCCAGCATTTT
TRBJ1-1	TRBV29-1	-	few	CSVAQMNTEAFF	TGCAGCGTTGCCCAGATGAACACTGAAGCTTTCTTT
TRBJ2-3	TRBV9	-	-	CASSVDSPSTDTQYF	TGTGCCAGCAGCGTAGATAGTCCTAGCACAGATACGCAGTATTTT
TRBJ2-5	TRBV28	TRBD2	-	CASSSSPGREETQYF	TGTGCCAGCAGTAGCTCCCCGGGGCGGGAGGAGACCCAGTACTTC
TRBJ2-1	TRBV4-3	TRBD2	-	CASSPYRGLADYNEQFF	TGCGCCAGCAGCCCTTACAGGGGACTAGCGGACTACAATGAGCAGTTCTTC
TRBJ1-1	TRBV15	-	-	CATSRAGDTEAFF	TGTGCCACCAGCAGGGCAGGGGATACTGAAGCTTTCTTT
TRBJ2-3	TRBV6-6	-	-	CASSLTGGTDTQYF	TGTGCCAGCAGTCTTACGGGAGGCACAGATACGCAGTATTTT
TRBJ1-2	TRBV20-1	-	-	CSASFPYGYTF	TGCAGTGCTAGCTTCCCCTATGGCTACACCTTC
TRBJ2-1	TRBV27	-	-	CASSANRDFNNEQFF	TGTGCCAGCTCCGCCAACCGGGACTTTAACAATGAGCAGTTCTTC
TRBJ2-1	TRBV2	TRBD2	-	CASNSGSNEQFF	TGTGCCAGCAATAGCGGGAGCAATGAGCAGTTCTTC
TRBJ2-2	TRBV19	-	once	CASSIGVRELFF	TGTGCCAGTAGTATCGGGGTCCGGGAGCTGTTTTTT
TRBJ2-2	TRBV30	-	-	CAWSLNFPGELFF	TGTGCCTGGAGTCTTAATTTTCCCGGGGAGCTGTTTTTT
TRBJ1-2	TRBV7-2	-	-	CASSLASRGYTF	TGTGCCAGCAGCTTAGCTAGTCGTGGCTACACCTTC
TRBJ2-7	TRBV28	TRBD1	-	CASSTMGQGRAYEQYF	TGTGCCAGCAGTACGATGGGACAGGGGAGGGCCTACGAGCAGTACTTC
TRBJ2-7	TRBV4-1	-	once	CASSQRGRDPRYF	TGCGCCAGCAGCCAAAGGGGTAGAGACCCTCGGTACTTC
TRBJ2-1	TRBV6-4	TRBD1	-	CASSDEGQANEQFF	TGTGCCAGCAGTGACGAGGGACAGGCAAATGAGCAGTTCTTC
TRBJ2-1	TRBV5-1	-	once	CASSLRAGPSRNEQFF	TGCGCCAGCAGCTTGAGGGCAGGGCCCTCGAGAAATGAGCAGTTCTTC
TRBJ1-1	TRBV6-1	TRBD1	-	CASSRLGQLNTEAFF	TGTGCCAGCAGTCGTTTGGGACAGCTGAACACTGAAGCTTTCTTT
TRBJ1-5	TRBV19	-	-	CAVTGGFNQPQHF	TGTGCCGTCACGGGGGGGTTCAATCAGCCCCAGCATTTT
TRBJ1-5	TRBV6-6	-	-	CASSDTGLNQPQHF	TGTGCCAGCAGTGATACAGGGTTAAATCAGCCCCAGCATTTT
TRBJ1-2	TRBV5-1	TRBD1	-	CASSEGAHGYTF	TGCGCCAGCAGCGAGGGGGCCCATGGCTACACCTTC
TRBJ2-7	TRBV4-1	TRBD2	-	CASSPGLAGDYEQYF	TGCGCCAGCAGCCCCGGACTAGCGGGAGACTACGAGCAGTACTTC
TRBJ1-1	TRBV27	TRBD1	-	CASTSGTGYTEAFF	TGTGCCAGCACCTCGGGGACAGGGTACACTGAAGCTTTCTTT
TRBJ2-1	TRBV6-5	TRBD2	-	CASSYLASGYNEQFF	TGTGCCAGCAGTTACCTGGCTAGCGGGTACAATGAGCAGTTCTTC